Each of the 25 T cell receptor beta chains below was sequenced from the same sample in a study of blood T cell repertoires in COVID-19. The assay was immunoSEQ multiplex PCR, and TCRdb's table has in-frame clones only and misses some. There are approximately 200,000 clones in the sample; around 88% occur only once, and around 1.6% lies in the top ten. The material sequenced was peripheral blood. These receptors were obtained from a man aged 18 to 30 with active or convalescent COVID-19.

The CDR3 DNA follows: TGTGCCAGCAGTTCCGGGGGACAGGGGCCCAATCAGCCCCAGCATTTT. Protein product: CASSSGGQGPNQPQHF. The chain joins TRBV28 to TRBJ1-5; 10 nucleotides line up with TRBD1. This CDR3 has 16 residues. Germline V gives CDR1 MDHEN, CDR2 SYDVKM. With 4 bases clipped from V and 3 bases from J, the junction kept 6 bases outside the gene matches.

J is TRBJ1-1 and V is TRBV10-1, with 8 positions matching TRBD1. Germline trimming cut 4 bases from V and 0 bases from J; bases unmatched to any gene: 4. CDR3 length: 15 residues. Germline V gene lookup returns CDR1 WNHNN and CDR2 SYGVQD (reference sequence). The CDR3 is CASSVRQGMNTEAFF. The CDR3 nucleotides are TGCGCCAGCAGTGTCCGACAGGGGATGAACACTGAAGCTTTCTTT.

The rearrangement links TRBV11-2 to TRBJ2-3, with D possibly matching TRBD2 (6 bases). There are 14 residues in the CDR3. Germline CDR1 SGHAT, CDR2 FQNNGV. V lost 5 bases to trimming and J lost 6 bases, with 15 bases between them. The CDR3 sequence is CASSTLTRFDTQYF. The CDR3 DNA reads as TGTGCCAGCAGCACATTGACTAGATTCGATACGCAGTATTTT.

The chain uses TRBV27 and TRBJ1-1; D is ambiguous. Trimming stripped 6 bases from V and 4 bases from J, with 15 bases between. Germline V lookup: CDR1 MNHEY, CDR2 SMNVEV (reference sequence). CDR3 length: 14 residues. The DNA of the CDR3 is TGTGCCAGCAGACAACGGGTCTCCGGCACTGAAGCTTTCTTT. It encodes CASRQRVSGTEAFF.

The rearrangement joins TRBV18 to TRBJ1-6; no firm D call. The V gene lost 2 bases and the J gene lost 9 bases, with 11 bases spanning the gap. This CDR3 is 14 amino acids long. In germline, CDR1 is KGHSH, CDR2 LQKENI. The CDR3 coding sequence is TGTGCCAGCTCACCAGGAGGGTTCGGTTCACCCCTCCACTTT. It translates to CASSPGGFGSPLHF.

The V and J genes are TRBV11-2 and TRBJ2-1; possible D gene TRBD2, 6 bases. Germline V gene lookup returns CDR1 SGHAT and CDR2 FQNNGV. The CDR3 spans 14 residues. Trimming stripped 3 bases from V and 7 bases from J, with 13 bases between. The DNA of the CDR3 is TGTGCCAGCAGCTTCCCCCCGGGGAGGAATGAGCAGTTCTTC. Its protein product is CASSFPPGRNEQFF. The full variable domain, completed using reference TRBV11-2 and TRBJ2-1, is EAGVAQSPRYKIIEKRQSVAFWCNPISGHATLYWYQQILGQGPKLLIQFQNNGVVDDSQLPKDRFSAERLKGVDSTLKIQPAKLEDSAVYLCASSFPPGRNEQFFGPGTRLTVL.

DNA for the CDR3: TGCGCCAGCAGTCATGACAGTTCGGGCAGAGCTTTCTTT. Its protein product is CASSHDSSGRAFF. V is TRBV23-1 and J is TRBJ1-1; D might be TRBD1 (5 bases). TRBV23-1 is an ORF; its function is uncertain. The V end was cut by 3 bases, the J end by 10 bases, with 15 bases between. The CDR3 length is 13 residues.

V is TRBV5-1 and J is TRBJ1-1, with D possibly being TRBD1 (5 bases). The CDR3 length is 14 residues. CDR1 is SGHRS and CDR2 is YFSETQ in the germline V gene. V was cut by 0 bases and J by 4 bases, with 10 bases left in between. The CDR3 nucleotides read TGCGCCAGCAGCTTGGGTCCCGGGGGCACTGAAGCTTTCTTT. Translation gives CASSLGPGGTEAFF.

The chain combines TRBV3-1 (or the pseudogene TRBV3-2) with TRBJ1-4, with TRBD1 matching over 8 bases. The CDR3 has 17 residues. CDR1 and CDR2 from the germline V gene are LGHDT and YNNKEL (reference sequence). V was clipped by 4 bases and J by 3 bases; unmatched bases: 10. CDR3 sequence: CASSPSTGEKANEKLFF. The CDR3 DNA reads TGTGCCAGCAGCCCCTCGACAGGGGAGAAAGCTAATGAAAAACTGTTTTTT.

In its sample, this clone was seen a few times. The chain couples TRBV3-1 (or the pseudogene TRBV3-2) to TRBJ2-3, with a weak D call TRBD1 (6 bases). CDR3 length: 18 residues. Deletions cut 4 bases from V and 2 bases from J, with 22 bases between. Germline V lookup: CDR1 LGHDT, CDR2 YNNKEL (reference sequence). The DNA for the CDR3 is TGTGCCAGCAGCCGAACAGGGACCCCCTCCCAGAACACAGATACGCAGTATTTT. Its translation is CASSRTGTPSQNTDTQYF.

The chain joins TRBV7-2 to TRBJ2-5; the D gene is possibly TRBD1 (6 bases). The CDR3 extends over 13 amino acids. Trimming cost V 4 bases and J 2 bases, with 8 bases left between them. Germline lookup yields CDR1 SGHTA and CDR2 FQGNSA. CDR3 coding DNA: TGTGCCAGCAGCTACAGGGTGCAAGAGACCCAGTACTTC. Residues: CASSYRVQETQYF.

The chain carries TRBV11-2 and TRBJ2-7; weak D call: TRBD1 (6 bases). The V gene's germline CDR1 is SGHAT and CDR2 FQNNGV. CDR3 length equals 15 residues. V lost 3 bases and J lost 3, with 15 bases in between. The CDR3 DNA sequence: TGTGCCAGCAGCTTTTACCGGGACACCAACTACGAGCAGTACTTC. Its protein product is CASSFYRDTNYEQYF.

The chain uses TRBV19 and TRBJ1-4, with D perhaps TRBD1 (5 bases). Germline values: CDR1 LNHDA, CDR2 SQIVND (reference sequence). The V gene lost 3 bases and the J gene lost 5 bases, with 7 bases spanning the gap. The CDR3 is 13 residues long. This chain's CDR3 is CASSISGNEKLFF. The CDR3 bases are TGTGCCAGTAGTATTTCAGGGAATGAAAAACTGTTTTTT.

The chain is built from TRBV7-2 and TRBJ2-3, with D maybe TRBD1 (5 bases). The CDR3 consists of 16 residues. From germline, CDR1 is SGHTA and CDR2 FQGNSA. The V and J ends lost 1 base and 4 bases respectively, with 15 bases between them. The CDR3 region has the DNA TGTGCCAGCAGCTTAGGGGGCGGACCGCGCTCAGATACGCAGTATTTT. Translated: CASSLGGGPRSDTQYF. Full variable domain (remainder filled in from reference TRBV7-2 and TRBJ2-3): GAGVSQSPSNKVTEKGKDVELRCDPISGHTALYWYRQSLGQGLEFLIYFQGNSAPDKSGLPSDRFSAERTGGSVSTLTIQRTQQEDSAVYLCASSLGGGPRSDTQYFGPGTRLTVL.

V is TRBV5-5 and J is TRBJ2-7; D gene unclear. Trimming left V 2 bases short and J 2 bases short, with 11 bases between. This CDR3 is built from 14 residues. CDR1 and CDR2 (germline): SGHKS, YYEKEE (reference sequence). CDR3 residues: CASSFLANAYEQYF. Written as DNA, the CDR3 is TGTGCCAGCAGCTTTTTAGCTAACGCCTACGAGCAGTACTTC.

This chain links TRBV6-5 with TRBJ2-5, with 9 positions matching TRBD1. The CDR3 spans 15 residues. The germline V gene has CDR1 MNHEY and CDR2 SVGAGI. The trim removed 6 bases at V and 5 bases at J, leaving 10 bases unmatched. The CDR3 coding sequence is TGTGCCAGCAGCCGAGGGACAGGGATACGGGAGACCCAGTACTTC. This gives the protein CASSRGTGIRETQYF.

The chain is built from TRBV5-1 and TRBJ2-3; D is ambiguous. The germline V gene encodes CDR1 SGHRS and CDR2 YFSETQ. The CDR3 spans 15 residues. V lost 3 bases, J lost 4 bases, and 15 bases lay in between. The CDR3 loop is CASSSLLRSADTQYF. The DNA for the CDR3 is TGCGCCAGCAGCTCCCTTTTGAGGTCGGCAGATACGCAGTATTTT.

The CDR3 bases are TGTGCCAGCTCTCCAGGGTGGGCTGAAGCTTTCTTT. Protein: CASSPGWAEAFF. This rearrangement joins TRBV2 to TRBJ1-1, with D perhaps TRBD1 (5 bases). The germline gives CDR1 SNHLY, CDR2 FYNNEI. Trimming took off 8 bases at V and 6 bases at J, with 13 bases between the two ends. This CDR3 contains 12 residues.

With respect to this clone: A read error may be the cause here, since a much bigger clone is one base away. This chain's CDR3 is CASSVDGANQLQHF. Written as DNA, the CDR3 is TGTGCCAGCAGCGTTGATGGGGCAAATCAGCTCCAGCATTTT. J is TRBJ1-5 and V is TRBV9; tentative D call: TRBD1 (5 bases). The CDR3 totals 14 residues. CDR1 is SGDLS, CDR2 YYNGEE, per germline.

The chain links TRBV11-3 to TRBJ2-2; no definite D call. CDR3 length: 13 amino acids. The V end lost 3 bases, the J end lost 5 bases, and 7 bases lay between the germline ends. Germline CDR1 and CDR2: SGHNT and YENEEA. CDR3 bases: TGTGCCAGCAGCTTTAGAGTAACCGGGGAGCTGTTTTTT. This translates into CASSFRVTGELFF.

The chain is built from TRBV6-5 and TRBJ1-3, with no clear D. The CDR3 sequence is 15 residues long. V was pared by 2 bases and J by 1 base, with 9 bases between. In germline, CDR1 is MNHEY, CDR2 SVGAGI. The CDR3 DNA sequence: TGTGCCAGCAGTTACGGAACAGAGTCTGGAAACACCATATATTTT. Its protein product is CASSYGTESGNTIYF.

The gene calls are TRBV25-1 and TRBJ1-1; D gene uncertain. The V end was cut by 8 bases, the J end by 1 base, with 5 bases between. Germline V lookup: CDR1 MGHDK, CDR2 SYGVNS. The CDR3 spans 11 residues. The CDR3 coding sequence is TGTGCCAGCCTCCGGAACACTGAAGCTTTCTTT. As protein: CASLRNTEAFF.

This sequence joins TRBV9 and TRBJ2-7; 7 bases fit TRBD1. The germline CDR1 and CDR2 sequences are SGDLS and YYNGEE. This CDR3 region has 14 residues. The V and J ends lost 4 bases and 1 base, in that order; junction bases with no gene match: 5. CDR3 bases: TGTGCCAGCAGCCCATGGACAGGATCCTACGAGCAGTACTTC. This translates into CASSPWTGSYEQYF.

The chain has TRBV29-1 and TRBJ1-4; 7 bases agree with TRBD1. Trimming took 7 bases from V and 4 from J; bases not matched to a gene: 3. The CDR3 totals 12 residues. Germline values: CDR1 SQVTM, CDR2 ANQGSEA. The CDR3 nucleotides read TGCAGCGCAGGGGGTATTAATGAAAAACTGTTTTTT. Encoded protein: CSAGGINEKLFF.

This chain joins TRBV28 and TRBJ2-3; 10 positions agree with TRBD1. With 3 bases clipped from V and 3 bases from J, the junction kept 3 bases outside the gene matches. The CDR3 runs to 15 residues. Germline CDR1 reads MDHEN; CDR2 reads SYDVKM. CDR3 nucleotide sequence: TGTGCCAGCAGTTTGGGGGGACAGGGGACAGATACGCAGTATTTT. Its protein is CASSLGGQGTDTQYF. Together with reference TRBV28 and TRBJ2-3, the CDR3 gives the full variable domain: DVKVTQSSRYLVKRTGEKVFLECVQDMDHENMFWYRQDPGLGLRLIYFSYDVKMKEKGDIPEGYSVSREKKERFSLILESASTNQTSMYLCASSLGGQGTDTQYFGPGTRLTVL.